Below, 18 T cell receptor beta chains from the same sample are listed, as sequenced in a study of blood T cell repertoires in COVID-19. Data came from immunoSEQ multiplex PCR; TCRdb stores just in-frame clones and leaves some out. The sample records 100,000 to 120,000 clones, about 80% being singletons. The sequenced sample consisted of peripheral blood. The receptors stem from a woman of 80 years or more with active or convalescent COVID-19.

This sequence joins TRBV6-5 and TRBJ1-3, with 7 bases that match TRBD1. Per the germline V gene, CDR1 is MNHEY and CDR2 is SVGAGI. The length of the CDR3 is 14 residues. Trimming at V came to 6 bases and at J to 1 base, leaving 3 bases not matched to a gene. The CDR3 DNA is TGTGCCAGCAGCACGACAGGGTCTGGAAACACCATATATTTT. Translation gives CASSTTGSGNTIYF.

This chain uses TRBV29-1 with TRBJ2-7; tentatively, D is TRBD2 (5 bases). V was cut by 7 bases and J by 2 bases, with 21 bases left in between. The CDR3 contains 15 residues. The V gene's germline CDR1 is SQVTM and CDR2 ANQGSEA. CDR3 DNA sequence: TGCAGCGCCACGGGGAGTGGCGGGCGCGCCTACGAGCAGTACTTC. It is translated as CSATGSGGRAYEQYF.

This clone was observed a few times. The chain recombines TRBV25-1 with TRBJ1-1; TRBD1 agrees at 7 bases. Germline CDR1 MGHDK, CDR2 SYGVNS. After removal of 6 bases from V and 4 bases from J, the junction contained 17 bases not matched to a gene. The CDR3 sequence is 17 residues long. The CDR3 DNA sequence: TGTGCCAGCAGCCAAACTTCAACAGGGGCCCAGGGCACTGAAGCTTTCTTT. This sequence encodes CASSQTSTGAQGTEAFF.

This clone has just one count. The genes are TRBV28 and TRBJ1-4, with D perhaps matching TRBD1 (5 bases). V lost 3 bases, J lost 6 bases, and 11 bases lay in between. This CDR3 spans 14 amino acids. CDR1 MDHEN and CDR2 SYDVKM come from the germline V gene. The CDR3 protein is CASSFGHRDEKLFF. DNA of the CDR3: TGTGCCAGCAGTTTCGGACATAGAGATGAAAAACTGTTTTTT.

The chain links TRBV11-2 to TRBJ2-7, with D possibly matching TRBD2 (6 bases). The V and J ends lost 3 bases and 2 bases respectively, with 14 bases between them. CDR1 is SGHAT and CDR2 is FQNNGV in the germline V gene. The CDR3 covers 15 residues. Here the CDR3 DNA reads TGTGCCAGCAGCTTTGGGGCTAGCGTCGCCTACGAGCAGTACTTC. It codes for CASSFGASVAYEQYF.

The J gene is TRBJ1-5, the V gene TRBV6-1; a weak D match, TRBD1 (6 bases). The germline V and J ends were trimmed by 2 bases and 5 bases, with 10 bases remaining between them. This CDR3 contains 14 residues. The germline V gene encodes CDR1 MNHNS and CDR2 SASEGT. CDR3 sequence reads: CASSEQGRDQPQHF. The CDR3 DNA is TGTGCCAGCAGTGAACAGGGGAGGGATCAGCCCCAGCATTTT.

This clone was detected many times. The V gene is TRBV19, the J gene TRBJ2-1; D perhaps matches TRBD2 (6 bases). With 4 bases removed from V and 1 base from J, the gap between germline ends came to 17 bases. CDR3 length: 17 residues. CDR1 is LNHDA and CDR2 is SQIVND in the germline V gene (reference sequence). The CDR3 region is CASSTSRAGPSYNEQFF. In DNA form, the CDR3 reads TGTGCCAGTAGTACGAGCCGAGCGGGCCCTTCCTACAATGAGCAGTTCTTC.

This chain joins TRBV5-1 and TRBJ1-4, with 11 bases that match TRBD1. After removal of 7 bases from V and 5 bases from J, the junction contained 1 base not matched to a gene. This CDR3 spans 13 amino acids. Germline lookup yields CDR1 SGHRS and CDR2 YFSETQ. DNA of the CDR3: TGCGCCAGCCGGGACAGGGGGAATGAAAAACTGTTTTTT. It specifies CASRDRGNEKLFF.

The chain combines TRBV9 with TRBJ2-3; TRBD2 agrees at 9 bases. Germline assignment: CDR1 SGDLS and CDR2 YYNGEE. The junction had 7 bases not matched to a gene; V was cut back by 3 bases and J by 2 bases. The CDR3 length is 16 residues. CDR3 residues: CASSAELAGNTDTQYF. The CDR3 DNA is TGTGCCAGCAGCGCAGAACTAGCGGGTAACACAGATACGCAGTATTTT.

This clone was detected a few times. The chain carries TRBV7-8 and TRBJ1-2, with a possible D match to TRBD1 (5 bases). CDR1 is SGHVS, CDR2 FQNEAQ, per germline. CDR3 length: 16 amino acids. V lost 1 base and J lost 2, with 14 bases in between. CDR3 DNA: TGTGCCAGCAGCTTAGTTGGAGGGGTTCTAAACTATGGCTACACCTTC. Amino acid sequence: CASSLVGGVLNYGYTF.

The chain couples TRBV7-9 to TRBJ1-3, with unresolved D. This CDR3 is 14 amino acids long. Germline V gives CDR1 SEHNR, CDR2 FQNEAQ (reference sequence). Between the trimmed V and J ends, which lost 5 bases and 0 bases, there was a span of 8 bases. The chain's CDR3 is CASSLLSSGNTIYF. As DNA, the CDR3 is TGTGCCAGCAGCCTACTAAGCTCTGGAAACACCATATATTTT.

V and J are TRBV28 and TRBJ1-2; no reliable D call. Germline assignment: CDR1 MDHEN and CDR2 SYDVKM. The CDR3 loop spans 14 amino acids. Deletions cut 4 bases from V and 3 bases from J, with 12 bases between. The CDR3 sequence: CASSSTAEYYGYTF. The CDR3 bases are TGTGCCAGCAGTTCCACAGCGGAGTACTATGGCTACACCTTC.

The gene calls are TRBV3-1 (or the pseudogene TRBV3-2) and TRBJ2-3; D is unresolved. V was clipped by 1 base and J by 5 bases, with 7 bases between them. Germline V CDR1 and CDR2: LGHDT, YNNKEL (reference sequence). The CDR3 sequence is 13 residues long. CDR3 nucleotide sequence: TGTGCCAGCAGCCAAGCCCCGTTAGATACGCAGTATTTT. Translating it yields CASSQAPLDTQYF.

The chain carries TRBV7-2 and TRBJ2-2; weak D call: TRBD2 (5 bases). V gave up 1 base and J gave up 2 bases, with 11 bases separating them. Looked up from germline, CDR1 is SGHTA and CDR2 is FQGNSA. This CDR3 comprises 16 residues. CDR3 in amino acids: CASSLVSGVNTGELFF. The CDR3 DNA is TGTGCCAGCAGCTTAGTTTCCGGGGTCAACACCGGGGAGCTGTTTTTT.

V usage is TRBV7-3 and J usage is TRBJ2-1, with TRBD2 identical over 9 bases. The CDR3 runs 14 residues. The V gene end was trimmed by 5 bases and the J gene end by 6 bases; junction bases not matched to a gene: 5. The germline V gene encodes CDR1 SGHTA and CDR2 FQGTGA. CDR3 nucleotides: TGTGCCAGCAGCAAAGGGACTAGCACCAATGAGCAGTTCTTC. Translated, it gives CASSKGTSTNEQFF.

The chain links TRBV7-8 to TRBJ2-2; the match to TRBD1 covers 7 bases. CDR3 length equals 14 residues. Germline V gene sequence: CDR1 SGHVS, CDR2 FQNEAQ. Unmatched junction bases numbered 3, after V lost 0 bases and J lost 8 bases. The DNA of the CDR3 is TGTGCCAGCAGCTTAGCGCCGGGACAGGGGGAGCTGTTTTTT. Its protein product is CASSLAPGQGELFF.

V gene TRBV4-3 combines with J gene TRBJ2-1; D unresolved. CDR3 size: 16 residues. V lost 0 bases and J 0 bases, leaving 9 bases between the germline ends. Germline V gene data show CDR1 as LGHNA and CDR2 as YSLEER. As DNA, the CDR3 is TGCGCCAGCAGCCAAGAACGGCGGAGCTCCTACAATGAGCAGTTCTTC. It codes for CASSQERRSSYNEQFF.

The rearrangement links TRBV4-2 to TRBJ2-1; D is possibly TRBD2 (5 bases). The germline V gene has CDR1 LGHNA and CDR2 YNFKEQ. V was pared by 0 bases and J by 0 bases, with 12 bases between. The CDR3 covers 17 residues. The CDR3 DNA follows: TGTGCCAGCAGCCAAGAAGGTGGGGAGAGCTCCTACAATGAGCAGTTCTTC. This sequence encodes CASSQEGGESSYNEQFF.